This TCR beta chain was found in a study of control samples from healthy donors and cancer patients. This CDR3 contains 16 residues. Germline CDR1 reads SGHAT; CDR2 reads FQNNGV. The J segment lost 7 bases and the V segment lost 5 bases, leaving 14 bases of the junction unmatched. Produced via immunoSEQ multiplex PCR; TCRdb's table is partial and in-frame only. The table has 60,000 or so clones, 90% to 96% seen once. Sequencing was carried out using blood. This chain links TRBV11-2 with TRBJ1-1; TRBD1 aligns across 9 bases. The sequence was collected from a woman under 30 in good health. The CDR3 DNA is TGTGCCAGCAGCACGGACAGGGGTAATTCTTGGGTTGAAGCTTTCTTT. It codes for CASSTDRGNSWVEAFF.